This T cell receptor (beta chain) was sequenced during a study of blood T cell repertoires in COVID-19. Study-level information: Sources were T cells, B-cell-depleted T cells, or PBMCs; the material itself was cDNA or gDNA.

The J segment lost 5 bases and the V segment lost 3 bases, leaving 16 bases of the junction unmatched. This CDR3 spans 17 amino acids. The germline V gene encodes CDR1 SGHDT and CDR2 YYEEEE. Clones were read by immunoSEQ multiplex PCR, and TCRdb kept only the in-frame ones, dropping some. The sample holds under 550,000 clones, around nine tenths seen once. The V gene is TRBV5-6, the J gene TRBJ2-5; 7 positions agree with TRBD1. The origin of this receptor is a man younger than 35 with COVID-19, enrolled during active disease. The material sequenced was peripheral blood. The CDR3 DNA is TGTGCCAGCAGCTACCCACCCTCGACAGGGCAGGGGGAGACCCAGTACTTC. It is translated as CASSYPPSTGQGETQYF.